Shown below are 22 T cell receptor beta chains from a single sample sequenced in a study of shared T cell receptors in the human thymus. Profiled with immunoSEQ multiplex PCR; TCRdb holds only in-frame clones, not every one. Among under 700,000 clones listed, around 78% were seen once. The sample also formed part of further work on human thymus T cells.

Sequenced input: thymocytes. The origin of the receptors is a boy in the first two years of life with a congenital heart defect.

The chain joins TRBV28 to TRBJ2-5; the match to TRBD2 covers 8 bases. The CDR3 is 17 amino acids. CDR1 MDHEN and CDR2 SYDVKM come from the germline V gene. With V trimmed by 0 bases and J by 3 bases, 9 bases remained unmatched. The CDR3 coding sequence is TGTGCCAGCAGTTTATGCCCTCCGAGCGGGGGTGAAGAGACCCAGTACTTC. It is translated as CASSLCPPSGGEETQYF.

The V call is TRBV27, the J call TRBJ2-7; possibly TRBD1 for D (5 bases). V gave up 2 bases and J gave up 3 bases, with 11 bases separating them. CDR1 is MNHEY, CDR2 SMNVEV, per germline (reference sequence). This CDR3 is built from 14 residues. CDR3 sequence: CASSLGQGFYEQYF. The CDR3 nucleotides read TGTGCCAGCAGTTTAGGGCAGGGTTTCTACGAGCAGTACTTC.

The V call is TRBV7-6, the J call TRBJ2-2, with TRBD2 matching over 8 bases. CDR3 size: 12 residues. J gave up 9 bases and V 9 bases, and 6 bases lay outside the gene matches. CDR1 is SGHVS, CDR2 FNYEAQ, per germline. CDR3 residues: CASQRETRELFF. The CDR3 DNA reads TGTGCCAGTCAGCGGGAGACCAGGGAGCTGTTTTTT.

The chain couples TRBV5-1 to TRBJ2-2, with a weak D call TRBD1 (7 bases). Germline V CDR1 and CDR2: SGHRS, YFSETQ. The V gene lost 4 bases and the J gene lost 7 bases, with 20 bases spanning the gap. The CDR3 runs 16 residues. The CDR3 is CASSQTGKWGDGELFF. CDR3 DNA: TGCGCCAGCAGCCAGACAGGGAAGTGGGGGGACGGGGAGCTGTTTTTT.

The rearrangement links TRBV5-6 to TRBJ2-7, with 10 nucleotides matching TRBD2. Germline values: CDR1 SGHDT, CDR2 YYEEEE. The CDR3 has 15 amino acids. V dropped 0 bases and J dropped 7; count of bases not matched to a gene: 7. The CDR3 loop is CASSLGLAGVGEQYF. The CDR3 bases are TGTGCCAGCAGCTTGGGGCTAGCGGGAGTGGGTGAGCAGTACTTC.

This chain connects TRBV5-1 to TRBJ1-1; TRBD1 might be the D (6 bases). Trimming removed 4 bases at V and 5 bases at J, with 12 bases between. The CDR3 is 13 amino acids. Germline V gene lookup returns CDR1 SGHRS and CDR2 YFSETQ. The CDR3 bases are TGCGCCAGCAGCCTCAGGGGAGGGACTGAAGCTTTCTTT. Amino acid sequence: CASSLRGGTEAFF.

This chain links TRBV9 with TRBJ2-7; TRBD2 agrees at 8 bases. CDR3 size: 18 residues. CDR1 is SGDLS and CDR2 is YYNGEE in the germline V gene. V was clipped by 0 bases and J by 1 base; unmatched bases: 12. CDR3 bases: TGTGCCAGCAGCGTAGGGTCTAGCGGGCCGTCAGGGTCCTACGAGCAGTACTTC. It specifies CASSVGSSGPSGSYEQYF.

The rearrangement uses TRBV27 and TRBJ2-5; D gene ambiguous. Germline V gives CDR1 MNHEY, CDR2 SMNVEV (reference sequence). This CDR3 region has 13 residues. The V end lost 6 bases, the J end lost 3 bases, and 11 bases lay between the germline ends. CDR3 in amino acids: CASRLTQEETQYF. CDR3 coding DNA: TGTGCCAGCAGGTTAACACAAGAAGAGACCCAGTACTTC.

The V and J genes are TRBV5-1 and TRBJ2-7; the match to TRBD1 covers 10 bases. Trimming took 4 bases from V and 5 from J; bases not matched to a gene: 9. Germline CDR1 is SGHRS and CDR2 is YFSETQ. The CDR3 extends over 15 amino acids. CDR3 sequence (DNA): TGCGCCAGCAGCCCTGGACAGGGGGGGATCGACGAGCAGTACTTC. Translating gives CASSPGQGGIDEQYF.

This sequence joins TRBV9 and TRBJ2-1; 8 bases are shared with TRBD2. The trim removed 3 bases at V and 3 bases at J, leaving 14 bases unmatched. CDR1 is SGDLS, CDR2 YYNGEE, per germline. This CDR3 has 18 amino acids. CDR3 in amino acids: CASSAKRRAGDNYNEQFF. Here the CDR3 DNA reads TGTGCCAGCAGCGCGAAGAGACGAGCGGGAGATAACTACAATGAGCAGTTCTTC. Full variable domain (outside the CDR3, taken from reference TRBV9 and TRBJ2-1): DSGVTQTPKHLITATGQRVTLRCSPRSGDLSVYWYQQSLDQGLQFLIQYYNGEERAKGNILERFSAQQFPDLHSELNLSSLELGDSALYFCASSAKRRAGDNYNEQFFGPGTRLTVL.

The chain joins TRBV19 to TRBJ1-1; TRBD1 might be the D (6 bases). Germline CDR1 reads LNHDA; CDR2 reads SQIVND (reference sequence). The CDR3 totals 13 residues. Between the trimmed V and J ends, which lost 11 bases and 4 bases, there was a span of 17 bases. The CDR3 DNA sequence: TGTGCCGTCTATAATCAGGGGAGCACTGAAGCTTTCTTT. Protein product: CAVYNQGSTEAFF. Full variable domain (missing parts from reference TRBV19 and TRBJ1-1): DGGITQSPKYLFRKEGQNVTLSCEQNLNHDAMYWYRQDPGQGLRLIYYSQIVNDFQKGDIAEGYSVSREKKESFPLTVTSAQKNPTAFYLCAVYNQGSTEAFFGQGTRLTVV.

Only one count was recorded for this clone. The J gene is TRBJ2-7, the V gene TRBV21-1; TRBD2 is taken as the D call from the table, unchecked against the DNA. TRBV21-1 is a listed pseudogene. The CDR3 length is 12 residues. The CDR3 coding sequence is TGTGCCAGCAGCGGTAACTCATACGAGCAGTACTTC. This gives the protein CASSGNSYEQYF.

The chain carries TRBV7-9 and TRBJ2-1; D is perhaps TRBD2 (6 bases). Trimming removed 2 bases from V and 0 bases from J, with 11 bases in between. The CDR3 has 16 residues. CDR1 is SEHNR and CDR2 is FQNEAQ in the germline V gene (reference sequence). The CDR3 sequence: CASSLRRTNSYNEQFF. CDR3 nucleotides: TGTGCCAGCAGCTTAAGGAGGACTAACTCCTACAATGAGCAGTTCTTC.

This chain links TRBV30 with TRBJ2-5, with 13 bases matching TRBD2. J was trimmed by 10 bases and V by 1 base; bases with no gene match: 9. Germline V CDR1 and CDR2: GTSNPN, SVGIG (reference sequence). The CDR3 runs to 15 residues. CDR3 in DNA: TGTGCCTGGAGTGACCCCGGGACTAGCGGGATTTTCCAGTACTTC. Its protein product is CAWSDPGTSGIFQYF.

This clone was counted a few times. The CDR3 loop reads CASSGRGPYGYTF. In nucleotides, the CDR3 is TGTGCCAGCAGTGGGAGGGGGCCCTATGGCTACACCTTC. The chain couples TRBV6-1 to TRBJ1-2; TRBD1 agrees at 7 bases. The junction had 3 bases not matched to a gene; V was cut back by 4 bases and J by 4 bases. This CDR3 is 13 amino acids long. Per germline, CDR1 MNHNS and CDR2 SASEGT.

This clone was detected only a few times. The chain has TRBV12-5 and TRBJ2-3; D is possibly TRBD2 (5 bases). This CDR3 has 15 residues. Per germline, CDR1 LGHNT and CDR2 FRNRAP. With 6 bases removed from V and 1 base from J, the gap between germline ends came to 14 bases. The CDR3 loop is CASGQADRGTDTQYF. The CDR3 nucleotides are TGTGCTAGTGGGCAAGCGGATAGGGGCACAGATACGCAGTATTTT.

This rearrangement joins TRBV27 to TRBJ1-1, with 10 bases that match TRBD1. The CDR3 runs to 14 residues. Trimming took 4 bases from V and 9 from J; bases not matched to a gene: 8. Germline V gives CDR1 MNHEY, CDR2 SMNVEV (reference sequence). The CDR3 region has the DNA TGTGCCAGCAGTTCCCGACAGGGGGCGAGGAAAGCTTTCTTT. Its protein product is CASSSRQGARKAFF.

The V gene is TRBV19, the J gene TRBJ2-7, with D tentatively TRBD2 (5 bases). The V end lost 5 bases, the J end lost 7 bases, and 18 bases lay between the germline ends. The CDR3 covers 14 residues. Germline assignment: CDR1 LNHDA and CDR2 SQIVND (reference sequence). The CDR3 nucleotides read TGTGCCAGTAGTCCCCGGTCGGGGATGGTGGAGCAGTACTTC. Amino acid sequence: CASSPRSGMVEQYF.

The CDR3 DNA follows: TGTGCCAGCAGCCCAGGGCTAGCGGTATACACCGGGGAGCTGTTTTTT. As protein: CASSPGLAVYTGELFF. V and J are TRBV14 and TRBJ2-2; 7 positions match TRBD2. V shed 4 bases and J 3 bases; nucleotides not matched to a gene: 8. The CDR3 consists of 16 residues. CDR1 and CDR2 from the germline V gene are SGHDN and FVKESK.

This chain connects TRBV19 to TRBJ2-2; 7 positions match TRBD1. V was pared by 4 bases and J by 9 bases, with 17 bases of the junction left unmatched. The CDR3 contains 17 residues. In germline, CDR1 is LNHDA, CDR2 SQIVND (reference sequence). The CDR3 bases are TGTGCCAGTAGTAGGCCCGAGGTAGGGGGCGGTCTTTGGGAGCTGTTTTTT. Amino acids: CASSRPEVGGGLWELFF.

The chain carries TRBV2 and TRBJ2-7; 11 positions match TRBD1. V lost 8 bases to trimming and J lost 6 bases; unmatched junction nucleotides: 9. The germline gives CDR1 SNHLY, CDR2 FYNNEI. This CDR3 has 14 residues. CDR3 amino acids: CASRFPGQGGEQYF. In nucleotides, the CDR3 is TGTGCCAGCCGATTTCCGGGACAGGGGGGCGAGCAGTACTTC. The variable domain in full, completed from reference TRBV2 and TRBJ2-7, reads EPEVTQTPSHQVTQMGQEVILRCVPISNHLYFYWYRQILGQKVEFLVSFYNNEISEKSEIFDDQFSVERPDGSNFTLKIRSTKLEDSAMYFCASRFPGQGGEQYFGPGTRLTVT.

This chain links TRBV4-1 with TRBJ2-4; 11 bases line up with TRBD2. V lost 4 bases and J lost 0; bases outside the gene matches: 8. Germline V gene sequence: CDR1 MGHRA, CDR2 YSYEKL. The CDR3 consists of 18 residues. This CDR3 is CASSRETSGVLAKNIQYF. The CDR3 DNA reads TGCGCCAGCAGCCGCGAGACTAGCGGGGTACTAGCCAAAAACATTCAGTACTTC.